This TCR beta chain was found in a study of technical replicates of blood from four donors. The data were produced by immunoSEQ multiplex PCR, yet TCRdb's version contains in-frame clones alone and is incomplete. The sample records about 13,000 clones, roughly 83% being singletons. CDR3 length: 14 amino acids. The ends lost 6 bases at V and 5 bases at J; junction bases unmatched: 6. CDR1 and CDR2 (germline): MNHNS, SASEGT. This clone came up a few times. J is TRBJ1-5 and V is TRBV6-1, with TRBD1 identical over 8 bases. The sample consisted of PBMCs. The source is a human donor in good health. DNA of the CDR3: TGTGCCAGCAGCTGGACAGGGTCTGATCAGCCCCAGCATTTT. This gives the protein CASSWTGSDQPQHF.